This entry concerns a single TCR beta chain. Its specificity is not known. This sample stems from a study of radiotherapy plus CTLA-4 blockade in lung cancer. Overall study results and limits: Radiotherapy with ipilimumab was followed by blood expansion of tumor-derived clones. Per reports, early blood T cell clone dynamics, plus interferon-beta, forecast response most strongly.

TCRdb's table, derived via immunoSEQ multiplex PCR, lists solely in-frame clones and lacks some. The sample has about 95,000 clones, 83% seen once; the top ten hold around 0.9%. The germline V and J ends were trimmed by 0 bases and 2 bases, with 10 bases remaining between them. Germline V gene lookup returns CDR1 SGDLS and CDR2 YYNGEE. The CDR3 consists of 15 residues. The sequence was collected from a human donor with non-small cell lung cancer who had stable disease on radiotherapy plus ipilimumab. The chain joins TRBV9 to TRBJ2-3; D not certain. This specimen consisted of peripheral blood, obtained from a patient treated with radiotherapy plus ipilimumab. CDR3 bases: TGTGCCAGCAGCGTAGGAGAGAGTTCCACAGATACGCAGTATTTT. Translation gives CASSVGESSTDTQYF.